Sequencing of this T cell receptor beta chain was carried out in a study of vaccination and CD4 T cells after COVID-19. The wider study: Collection of post-COVID samples occurred a median about 100 days after diagnosis, spanning a range of 35 to 161. The stimulus for the cells was overlapping spike peptides derived from SARS-CoV-2, HCoV-NL63, HCoV-OC43 and HCoV-229E. In the control cultures, a CEFX pool, an HIV-1 Nef pool, or no peptide was supplied.

Sequencing of cultured CD4+ T cell DNA used the Oncomine TCR Beta short-read assay. Via MiXCR, TCRdb re-called the PCR reads, giving one row per CDR3 protein. The repertoire holds under 20,000 distinct CDR3 sequences, with 40% to 55% as singletons. Treatment reported: approximately 11-day PBMC culture with coronavirus spike peptide pools or control peptides (ViraFEST assay). After being plated at fewer than 2.5 million per well, PBMCs were cultured with about 10 IU/ml IL-2 and around 9.2 ug/ml peptide pools. Per the germline V gene, CDR1 is MNHNS and CDR2 is SASEGT. The length of the CDR3 is 12 residues. The V end lost 5 bases, the J end lost 7 bases, and 11 bases lay between the germline ends. This clonotype showed up just a few times. Its antigen is still unknown.

The receptor was isolated from a human donor who had recovered from COVID-19. The input for sequencing was CD4+ T cells from blood, cultured in vitro, taken after SARS-CoV-2 vaccination. The chain joins TRBV6-1 to TRBJ1-2; tentatively, D is TRBD1 (5 bases). CDR3 nucleotide sequence: TGTGCCAGCAGTCCGGCGGGGGTTGGCTACACCTTC. It specifies CASSPAGVGYTF.